Below are 6 T cell receptor beta chains sequenced from a single sample in a study of blood T cell repertoires in COVID-19. Only in-frame clones appear in the TCRdb table, and some are missing; sequencing was by immunoSEQ multiplex PCR. The sample consists of about 52,000 clones, about nine tenths of them appearing once. Material for sequencing was peripheral blood. Receptors originate from a man aged 45 to 65 with active COVID-19.

The CDR3: CASSLMGTVQETQYF. As DNA, the CDR3 is TGTGCCAGCAGCCTAATGGGGACAGTTCAAGAGACCCAGTACTTC. V is TRBV7-9 and J is TRBJ2-5, with 7 bases fitting TRBD1. Germline V gene data show CDR1 as SEHNR and CDR2 as FQNEAQ (reference sequence). V lost 5 bases, J lost 2 bases, and 8 bases stayed unmatched. This CDR3 has 15 amino acids.

The J gene is TRBJ2-7, the V gene TRBV6-5; 7 bases are a match to TRBD1. This CDR3 has 14 residues. With V trimmed by 5 bases and J by 4 bases, 8 bases remained unmatched. CDR1 is MNHEY and CDR2 is SVGAGI in the germline V gene. The CDR3 loop is CASSMQRGPYEQYF. The CDR3 DNA sequence: TGTGCCAGCAGTATGCAAAGGGGGCCTTACGAGCAGTACTTC.

The genes are TRBV5-1 and TRBJ2-4, with TRBD2 identical over 9 bases. V was pared by 4 bases and J by 0 bases, with 11 bases of the junction left unmatched. The CDR3 sequence is 18 residues long. CDR1 is SGHRS, CDR2 YFSETQ, per germline. CDR3 coding DNA: TGCGCCAGCAGCCTATCTCCGACTAGCGGACTAGCCAAAAACATTCAGTACTTC. It yields the protein CASSLSPTSGLAKNIQYF.

This clone was recorded once. This sequence joins TRBV3-1 (or the pseudogene TRBV3-2) and TRBJ2-2; no clear D. V was cut by 6 bases and J by 0 bases, with 11 bases left in between. The CDR3 contains 15 residues. Germline CDR1 and CDR2: LGHDT and YNNKEL (reference sequence). This CDR3 is CASSRSHSNTGELFF. In DNA form, the CDR3 reads TGTGCCAGCAGTAGATCGCACTCGAACACCGGGGAGCTGTTTTTT.

This chain connects TRBV7-9 to TRBJ1-3, with D possibly being TRBD1 (5 bases). V was pared by 4 bases and J by 0 bases, with 16 bases between. This CDR3 comprises 17 residues. The germline V gene encodes CDR1 SEHNR and CDR2 FQNEAQ (reference sequence). Here the CDR3 DNA reads TGTGCCAGCAGCTCTGCGGGAAGGGGCTACTCTGGAAACACCATATATTTT. This encodes CASSSAGRGYSGNTIYF.

V gene TRBV5-4 combines with J gene TRBJ2-5; a possible D gene is TRBD1 (6 bases). Germline CDR1 is SGHNT and CDR2 is YYREEE (reference sequence). This CDR3 is built from 14 residues. The V and J ends lost 5 bases and 7 bases respectively, with 18 bases between them. The CDR3 nucleotides read TGTGCCAGCAGTTACTCGGACAGCCGAGGGACCCAGTACTTC. Its translation is CASSYSDSRGTQYF.